The next 31 T cell receptor beta chains were all read from a single sample in a study of cytomegalovirus exposure and HLA in healthy donors. This table comes from immunoSEQ multiplex PCR, and its TCRdb copy is limited to in-frame clones, with some not included. This sample yields approximately 100,000 clones, of which approximately 91% are seen a single time; about 2% belongs to the top ten. Input material: PBMCs. These receptors all stem from a woman between 18 and 30 years old in good health and CMV-seronegative.

The rearrangement uses TRBV27 and TRBJ1-5, with TRBD1 as a possible D gene (6 bases). Trimming pared 4 bases from V and 5 bases from J, leaving 15 bases between. Germline CDR1 reads MNHEY; CDR2 reads SMNVEV (reference sequence). The CDR3 is 15 amino acids. The CDR3 DNA reads as TGTGCCAGCAGTTCCTCCCGGGGGGCTTATCAGCCCCAGCATTTT. It yields the protein CASSSSRGAYQPQHF.

The chain recombines TRBV13 with TRBJ2-5; D may be TRBD2 (5 bases). There are 14 residues in the CDR3. Germline V CDR1 and CDR2: PRHDT, FYEKMQ (reference sequence). Trimming shortened V by 1 base and J by 2 bases, and 8 bases separated the two germline ends. CDR3 nucleotide sequence: TGTGCCAGCAGCTTAGCGGGGTTACAAGAGACCCAGTACTTC. This codes for CASSLAGLQETQYF.

This clone was observed once. This chain joins TRBV5-8 and TRBJ2-3, with 8 bases aligning to TRBD1. The CDR3 runs to 15 residues. Germline CDR1 SGHTS, CDR2 YDEGEE. After removal of 1 base from V and 2 bases from J, the junction contained 3 bases not matched to a gene. The CDR3 coding sequence is TGTGCCAGCAGCTTGTGGACAGGGACCACAGATACGCAGTATTTT. Translation: CASSLWTGTTDTQYF.

The chain combines TRBV11-1 with TRBJ1-1; 8 nucleotides align to TRBD1. V dropped 5 bases and J dropped 8; count of bases not matched to a gene: 7. This CDR3 has 13 amino acids. CDR1 SGHAT and CDR2 FQDESV come from the germline V gene (reference sequence). The CDR3 DNA follows: TGTGCCAGCAGCCTCCCTCCAGGGGGCGAAGCTTTCTTT. The encoded protein is CASSLPPGGEAFF.

The chain links TRBV19 to TRBJ2-3; the match to TRBD1 covers 10 bases. CDR1 and CDR2 from the germline V gene are LNHDA and SQIVND (reference sequence). This CDR3 region has 17 residues. J was trimmed by 4 bases and V by 7 bases; bases with no gene match: 14. The CDR3 nucleotides read TGTGCCAGTACCGACGACCTTAGACAGGGGGCCTCAGATACGCAGTATTTT. Protein: CASTDDLRQGASDTQYF.

The chain links TRBV29-1 to TRBJ2-3, with D unresolved. V lost 1 base, J lost 4 bases, and 12 bases lay in between. Germline V gene sequence: CDR1 SQVTM, CDR2 ANQGSEA. CDR3 length equals 14 residues. Written as DNA, the CDR3 is TGCAGCGTTGAAGGAGGATCCGGCGCAGATACGCAGTATTTT. It encodes CSVEGGSGADTQYF.

This chain links TRBV5-1 with TRBJ1-1; weak D call: TRBD1 (6 bases). Trimming stripped 3 bases from V and 0 bases from J, with 9 bases between. The CDR3 spans 14 residues. Per germline, CDR1 SGHRS and CDR2 YFSETQ. The CDR3 is CASSSQGLNTEAFF. The CDR3 coding sequence is TGCGCCAGCAGCTCACAGGGATTGAACACTGAAGCTTTCTTT.

The rearrangement joins TRBV28 to TRBJ1-4; 7 positions agree with TRBD1. Germline trimming cut 8 bases from V and 4 bases from J; bases unmatched to any gene: 7. Germline-derived CDR1 and CDR2 are MDHEN and SYDVKM. The CDR3 has 14 amino acids. The CDR3 here is CASGQGGHNEKLFF. CDR3 coding DNA: TGTGCCAGCGGCCAGGGGGGCCATAATGAAAAACTGTTTTTT.

The gene calls are TRBV5-1 and TRBJ2-1; 14 nucleotides match TRBD2. This CDR3 has 16 residues. The germline V gene has CDR1 SGHRS and CDR2 YFSETQ. With 4 bases clipped from V and 4 bases from J, the junction kept 4 bases outside the gene matches. The CDR3 DNA is TGCGCCAGCAGCCCCGGGACTAGCGGGGGATACAATGAGCAGTTCTTC. This encodes CASSPGTSGGYNEQFF.

The chain is built from TRBV9 and TRBJ2-5; TRBD2 might be the D (6 bases). This CDR3 is 15 amino acids long. Deletions cut 0 bases from V and 6 bases from J, with 15 bases between. CDR1 SGDLS and CDR2 YYNGEE come from the germline V gene. The CDR3 reads CASSVGGGMEKTQYF. The CDR3 DNA sequence: TGTGCCAGCAGCGTAGGTGGGGGGATGGAAAAGACCCAGTACTTC.

The J gene is TRBJ2-2, the V gene TRBV6-5, with a possible D match to TRBD1 (5 bases). The ends were cut back, 6 bases at V and 1 base at J, with 6 bases in the middle. The CDR3 consists of 13 residues. CDR1 is MNHEY, CDR2 SVGAGI, per germline. The CDR3 reads CASSQGNTGELFF. DNA of the CDR3: TGTGCCAGCAGCCAGGGGAACACCGGGGAGCTGTTTTTT.

V gene TRBV30 combines with J gene TRBJ2-3; no firm D call. The CDR3 has 12 residues. V was trimmed by 4 bases and J by 4 bases, leaving 9 bases between them. Germline V gives CDR1 GTSNPN, CDR2 SVGIG (reference sequence). The CDR3 reads CAWTGTADTQYF. The CDR3 DNA follows: TGTGCCTGGACGGGTACTGCAGATACGCAGTATTTT.

This clone was counted a single time. The chain links TRBV5-1 to TRBJ2-1, with 15 bases aligning to TRBD2. The CDR3 contains 17 residues. The J segment lost 5 bases and the V segment lost 4 bases, leaving 7 bases of the junction unmatched. Germline V gene data show CDR1 as SGHRS and CDR2 as YFSETQ. The CDR3 here is CASSHGTSGGPHNEQFF. CDR3 coding DNA: TGCGCCAGCAGCCATGGGACTAGCGGGGGGCCTCACAATGAGCAGTTCTTC.

The chain has TRBV19 and TRBJ1-1; the D is unclear. This CDR3 comprises 16 residues. Germline CDR1 and CDR2: LNHDA and SQIVND (reference sequence). The V gene lost 5 bases and the J gene lost 1 base, with 17 bases spanning the gap. CDR3 bases: TGTGCCAGTAGTTCCATTAGACTTGGAAAGAACACTGAAGCTTTCTTT. Amino acid sequence: CASSSIRLGKNTEAFF.

The J gene is TRBJ1-2, the V gene TRBV30, with D maybe TRBD1 (6 bases). The germline gives CDR1 GTSNPN, CDR2 SVGIG (reference sequence). Trimming removed 0 bases from V and 5 bases from J, with 16 bases in between. There are 15 residues in the CDR3. This CDR3 reads CAWSVAGRQGYGYTF. The CDR3, as DNA: TGTGCCTGGAGTGTAGCCGGGCGTCAGGGGTATGGCTACACCTTC.

V usage is TRBV19 and J usage is TRBJ2-7; maybe TRBD1 (6 bases). Germline V gene lookup returns CDR1 LNHDA and CDR2 SQIVND (reference sequence). The CDR3 is 17 amino acids. Trimming took off 4 bases at V and 2 bases at J, with 21 bases between the two ends. The CDR3: CASSTGRNRVGAYEQYF. CDR3 coding DNA: TGTGCCAGTAGTACAGGCCGAAACAGGGTCGGCGCCTACGAGCAGTACTTC. Full variable domain (rest looked up from reference TRBV19 and TRBJ2-7): DGGITQSPKYLFRKEGQNVTLSCEQNLNHDAMYWYRQDPGQGLRLIYYSQIVNDFQKGDIAEGYSVSREKKESFPLTVTSAQKNPTAFYLCASSTGRNRVGAYEQYFGPGTRLTVT.

Here the CDR3 DNA reads TGTGCCAGCAGCTTAGGGGGACAGGGGATGGCCGAGAACACTGAAGCTTTCTTT. It encodes CASSLGGQGMAENTEAFF. The chain recombines TRBV11-1 with TRBJ1-1, with TRBD1 matching 10 bases. The length of the CDR3 is 18 residues. Germline lookup yields CDR1 SGHAT and CDR2 FQDESV (reference sequence). With 1 base clipped from V and 1 base from J, the junction kept 9 bases outside the gene matches.

The chain couples TRBV2 to TRBJ2-2; 12 bases agree with TRBD1. Germline trimming cut 5 bases from V and 8 bases from J; bases unmatched to any gene: 9. Germline V gene data show CDR1 as SNHLY and CDR2 as FYNNEI. The length of the CDR3 is 16 residues. The CDR3 sequence is CASSPGQGAQSGELFF. CDR3 DNA: TGTGCCAGCAGTCCGGGACAGGGGGCGCAGTCGGGGGAGCTGTTTTTT.

The chain is built from TRBV5-1 and TRBJ1-6; no clear D gene. This CDR3 region has 16 residues. Germline CDR1 is SGHRS and CDR2 is YFSETQ. Deletions cut 2 bases from V and 6 bases from J, with 15 bases between. The CDR3 reads CASSFNGLGLNSPLHF. In DNA, the CDR3 is TGCGCCAGCAGCTTCAACGGACTCGGACTTAATTCACCCCTCCACTTT.

The chain links TRBV30 to TRBJ1-1, with 8 positions matching TRBD1. This CDR3 region has 13 residues. Germline CDR1 reads GTSNPN; CDR2 reads SVGIG (reference sequence). The V segment lost 7 bases and the J segment 5 bases; nucleotides outside the gene matches: 9. The chain's CDR3 is CASKGQGGTEAFF. CDR3 DNA: TGTGCCTCAAAAGGACAGGGCGGAACTGAAGCTTTCTTT.

The chain couples TRBV11-2 to TRBJ1-3; TRBD1 is a possible D gene (5 bases). V was cut by 5 bases and J by 0 bases, with 17 bases left in between. Germline values: CDR1 SGHAT, CDR2 FQNNGV. The CDR3 totals 17 residues. The CDR3 protein is CASSLGLLHPSGNTIYF. In nucleotides, the CDR3 is TGTGCCAGCAGCCTGGGACTACTTCATCCCTCTGGAAACACCATATATTTT.

Remarks on this clone: This specimen includes other DNA sequences encoding the same CDR3. The rearrangement joins TRBV9 to TRBJ1-1, with a weak D call TRBD1 (6 bases). The CDR3 has 13 residues. CDR1 and CDR2 (germline): SGDLS, YYNGEE. V was shortened by 0 bases and J by 5 bases, with 8 bases between the two germline ends. The chain's CDR3 is CASSVGGRTEAFF. The DNA for the CDR3 is TGTGCCAGCAGCGTAGGGGGGCGTACTGAAGCTTTCTTT.

The chain joins TRBV6-5 to TRBJ2-7; TRBD2 matches 13 bases. The CDR3 totals 15 residues. The germline V gene has CDR1 MNHEY and CDR2 SVGAGI. With 6 bases clipped from V and 3 bases from J, the junction kept 5 bases outside the gene matches. CDR3 coding DNA: TGTGCCAGCAGCAAGGGGACTAGCGGGGACTACGAGCAGTACTTC. It specifies CASSKGTSGDYEQYF.

V and J are TRBV4-3 and TRBJ2-1; D perhaps matches TRBD2 (6 bases). CDR1 is LGHNA and CDR2 is YSLEER in the germline V gene. V was pared by 0 bases and J by 4 bases, with 16 bases between. The CDR3 length is 17 residues. The CDR3 protein is CASSQDYPSAIYNEQFF. The CDR3 DNA follows: TGCGCCAGCAGCCAAGATTATCCTAGCGCGATATACAATGAGCAGTTCTTC.

This rearrangement joins TRBV5-6 to TRBJ2-7; 8 bases are shared with TRBD1. With V trimmed by 1 base and J by 2 bases, 2 bases remained unmatched. CDR3 size: 14 residues. CDR1 is SGHDT and CDR2 is YYEEEE in the germline V gene. CDR3 in amino acids: CASSLQGATYEQYF. CDR3 sequence (DNA): TGTGCCAGCAGCTTGCAGGGGGCAACCTACGAGCAGTACTTC.

This chain connects TRBV7-3 to TRBJ2-2; TRBD2 aligns across 9 bases. The ends lost 6 bases at V and 6 bases at J; junction bases unmatched: 5. This CDR3 has 14 amino acids. Germline V gene data show CDR1 as SGHTA and CDR2 as FQGTGA. The CDR3 coding sequence is TGTGCCAGCAGACCAGGGACTAGCCCCGGGGAGCTGTTTTTT. It specifies CASRPGTSPGELFF.

CDR3 protein: CASSHTGLEQYF. The CDR3 DNA reads TGCGCCAGCAGCCATACCGGACTCGAGCAGTACTTC. The J gene is TRBJ2-7, the V gene TRBV5-1; possible D gene TRBD2, 5 bases. The CDR3 runs 12 residues. Per germline, CDR1 SGHRS and CDR2 YFSETQ. Trimming removed 4 bases from V and 6 bases from J, with 11 bases in between.

The CDR3 DNA reads as TGCGCCAGCAGCCAAGGGATAGCGGAGAGCTCCTACAATGAGCAGTTCTTC. Encoded protein: CASSQGIAESSYNEQFF. This rearrangement joins TRBV4-3 to TRBJ2-1, with D possibly being TRBD2 (6 bases). CDR1 is LGHNA and CDR2 is YSLEER in the germline V gene. This CDR3 has 17 residues. Deletions cut 1 base from V and 0 bases from J, with 13 bases between.

This clone was seen a single time. J is TRBJ1-1 and V is TRBV4-1; 9 bases align to TRBD1. CDR1 MGHRA and CDR2 YSYEKL come from the germline V gene. This CDR3 is 18 amino acids long. The J segment lost 0 bases and the V segment lost 4 bases, leaving 12 bases of the junction unmatched. The CDR3 coding sequence is TGCGCCAGCAGCCCCGGGACAGGGAACCCCTTTATGAACACTGAAGCTTTCTTT. It specifies CASSPGTGNPFMNTEAFF.

In this sample, this clone turned up a few times. This chain uses TRBV2 with TRBJ1-1, with D maybe TRBD1 (5 bases). The CDR3 is made up of 14 amino acids. Looked up from germline, CDR1 is SNHLY and CDR2 is FYNNEI. V lost 5 bases and J lost 1, with 11 bases in between. Here the CDR3 reads CASSLQRGNTEAFF. CDR3 nucleotide sequence: TGTGCCAGCAGTCTCCAAAGGGGGAACACTGAAGCTTTCTTT. The full variable domain, rest sourced from reference TRBV2 and TRBJ1-1, is EPEVTQTPSHQVTQMGQEVILRCVPISNHLYFYWYRQILGQKVEFLVSFYNNEISEKSEIFDDQFSVERPDGSNFTLKIRSTKLEDSAMYFCASSLQRGNTEAFFGQGTRLTVV.

This chain joins TRBV11-2 and TRBJ1-6; 9 bases fit TRBD1. Germline V gives CDR1 SGHAT, CDR2 FQNNGV. J was trimmed by 8 bases and V by 5 bases; bases with no gene match: 16. The CDR3 contains 18 residues. DNA for the CDR3: TGTGCCAGCAGCCCTCCCACGATGGGACAGGGTACGGATTCACCCCTCCACTTT. It specifies CASSPPTMGQGTDSPLHF.